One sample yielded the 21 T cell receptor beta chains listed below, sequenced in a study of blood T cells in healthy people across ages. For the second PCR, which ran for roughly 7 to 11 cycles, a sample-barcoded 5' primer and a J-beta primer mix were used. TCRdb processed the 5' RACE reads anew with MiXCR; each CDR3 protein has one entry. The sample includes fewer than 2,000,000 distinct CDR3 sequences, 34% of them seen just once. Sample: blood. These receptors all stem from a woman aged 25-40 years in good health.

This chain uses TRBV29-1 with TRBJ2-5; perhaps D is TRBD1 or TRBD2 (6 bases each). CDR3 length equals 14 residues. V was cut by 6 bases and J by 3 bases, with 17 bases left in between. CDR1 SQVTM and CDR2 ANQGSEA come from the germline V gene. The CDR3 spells CSVTPMGGEETQYF. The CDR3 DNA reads TGCAGCGTGACCCCAATGGGGGGCGAAGAGACCCAGTACTTC.

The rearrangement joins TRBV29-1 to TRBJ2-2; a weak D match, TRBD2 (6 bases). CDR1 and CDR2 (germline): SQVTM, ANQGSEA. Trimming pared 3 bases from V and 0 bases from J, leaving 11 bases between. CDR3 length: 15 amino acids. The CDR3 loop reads CSVDVSGANTGELFF. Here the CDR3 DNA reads TGCAGCGTTGATGTTAGCGGAGCGAACACCGGGGAGCTGTTTTTT.

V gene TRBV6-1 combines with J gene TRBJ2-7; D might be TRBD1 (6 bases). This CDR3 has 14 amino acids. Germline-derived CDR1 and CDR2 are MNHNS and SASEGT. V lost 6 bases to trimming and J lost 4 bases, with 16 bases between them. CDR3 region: CASRSTGTGYEQYF. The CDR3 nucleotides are TGTGCCAGCAGATCGACAGGTACAGGTTACGAGCAGTACTTC.

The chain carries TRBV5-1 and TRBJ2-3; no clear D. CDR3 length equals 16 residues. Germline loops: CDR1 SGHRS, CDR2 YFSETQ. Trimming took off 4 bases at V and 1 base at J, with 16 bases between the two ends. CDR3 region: CASSLRVGSGTDTQYF. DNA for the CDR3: TGCGCCAGCAGCCTCCGAGTGGGTTCTGGCACAGATACGCAGTATTTT.

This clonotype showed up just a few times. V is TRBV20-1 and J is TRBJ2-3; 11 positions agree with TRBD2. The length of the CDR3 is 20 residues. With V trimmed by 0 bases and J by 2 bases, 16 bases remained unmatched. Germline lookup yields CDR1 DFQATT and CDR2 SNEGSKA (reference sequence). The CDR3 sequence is CSARDRPIGLAGHPTDTQYF. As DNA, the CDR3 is TGCAGTGCTAGAGATCGGCCAATTGGACTAGCGGGCCACCCCACAGATACGCAGTATTTT.

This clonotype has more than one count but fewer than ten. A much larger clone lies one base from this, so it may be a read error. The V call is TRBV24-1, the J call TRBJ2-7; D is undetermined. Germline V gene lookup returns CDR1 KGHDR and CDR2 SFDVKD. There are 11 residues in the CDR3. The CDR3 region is CVTSSGYEQYF. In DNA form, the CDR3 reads TGTGTCACCAGTTCGGGTTACGAGCAGTACTTC.

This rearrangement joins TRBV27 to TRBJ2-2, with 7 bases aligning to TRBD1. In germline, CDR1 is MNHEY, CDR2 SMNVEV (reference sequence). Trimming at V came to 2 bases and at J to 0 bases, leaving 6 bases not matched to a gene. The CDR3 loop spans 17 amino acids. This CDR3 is CASSLLYRGPNTGELFF. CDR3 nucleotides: TGTGCCAGCAGTTTACTGTACAGGGGACCGAACACCGGGGAGCTGTTTTTT.

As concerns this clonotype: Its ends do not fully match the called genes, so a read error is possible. The CDR3 DNA reads as TGCGCCAGCAGTTTAAATTTTTGGGGGTACAATGAGCAGTTCTTC. This translates into CASSLNFWGYNEQFF. The rearrangement links TRBV27 to TRBJ2-1; D may be TRBD1 or TRBD2 (5 bases each). The CDR3 sequence is 15 residues long. Germline CDR1 is MNHEY and CDR2 is SMNVEV (reference sequence).

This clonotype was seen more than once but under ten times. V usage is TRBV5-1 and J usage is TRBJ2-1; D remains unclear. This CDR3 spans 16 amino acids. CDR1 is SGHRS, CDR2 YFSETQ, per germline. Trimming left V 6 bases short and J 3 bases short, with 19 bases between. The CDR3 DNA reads TGCGCCAGCACCCTAGGCCTCCAAACACTCTACAATGAGCAGTTCTTC. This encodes CASTLGLQTLYNEQFF.

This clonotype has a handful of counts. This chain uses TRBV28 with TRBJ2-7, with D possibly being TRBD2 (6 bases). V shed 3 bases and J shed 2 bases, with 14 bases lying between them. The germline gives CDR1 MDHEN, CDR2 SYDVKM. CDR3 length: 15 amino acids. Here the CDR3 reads CASSFRGTPPYEQYF. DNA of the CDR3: TGTGCCAGCAGTTTTCGCGGGACTCCCCCCTACGAGCAGTACTTC.

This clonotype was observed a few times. The CDR3: CASIRRGAHNEQFF. In DNA, the CDR3 is TGTGCCAGCATACGGCGCGGCGCCCACAATGAGCAGTTCTTC. The chain carries TRBV6-1 and TRBJ2-1; D call uncertain. The V gene's germline CDR1 is MNHNS and CDR2 SASEGT. V dropped 7 bases and J dropped 5 bases, with 15 bases sitting between them. The CDR3 runs 14 residues.

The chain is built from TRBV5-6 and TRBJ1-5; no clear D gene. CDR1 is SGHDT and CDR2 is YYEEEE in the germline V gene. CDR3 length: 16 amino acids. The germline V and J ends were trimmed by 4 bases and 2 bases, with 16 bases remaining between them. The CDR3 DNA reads TGTGCCAGCAGCCGGCGGGGAAACGGTGGCAATCAGCCCCAGCATTTT. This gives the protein CASSRRGNGGNQPQHF.

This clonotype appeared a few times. CDR3 in amino acids: CAWRVQETQYF. The CDR3 DNA reads as TGTGCCTGGAGGGTCCAAGAGACCCAGTACTTC. The J gene is TRBJ2-5, the V gene TRBV30; D is unresolved. Trimming stripped 3 bases from V and 1 base from J, with 3 bases between. Germline V gene sequence: CDR1 GTSNPN, CDR2 SVGIG (reference sequence). This CDR3 region has 11 residues.

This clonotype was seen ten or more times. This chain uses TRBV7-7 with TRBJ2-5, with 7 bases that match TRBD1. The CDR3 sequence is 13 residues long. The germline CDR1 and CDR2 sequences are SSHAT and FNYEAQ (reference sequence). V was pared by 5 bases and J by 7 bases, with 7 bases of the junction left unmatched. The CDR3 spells CASSPTGKGTQYF. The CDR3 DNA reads TGTGCCAGCAGCCCGACAGGGAAAGGGACCCAGTACTTC.

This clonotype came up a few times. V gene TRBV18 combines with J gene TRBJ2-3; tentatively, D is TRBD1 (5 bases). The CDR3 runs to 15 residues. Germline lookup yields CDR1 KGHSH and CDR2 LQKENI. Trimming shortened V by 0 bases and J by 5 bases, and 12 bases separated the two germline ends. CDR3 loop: CASSPPQGDRDTQYF. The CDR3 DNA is TGTGCCAGCTCACCACCCCAGGGTGACCGAGATACGCAGTATTTT.

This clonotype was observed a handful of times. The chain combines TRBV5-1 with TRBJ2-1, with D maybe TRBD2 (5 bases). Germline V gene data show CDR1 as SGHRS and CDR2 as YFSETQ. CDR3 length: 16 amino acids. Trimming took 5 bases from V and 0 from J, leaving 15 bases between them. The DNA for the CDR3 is TGCGCCAGCAGTTCGGCCCCCGGGAACTCCTACAATGAGCAGTTCTTC. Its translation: CASSSAPGNSYNEQFF. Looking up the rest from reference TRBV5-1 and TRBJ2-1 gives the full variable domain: KAGVTQTPRYLIKTRGQQVTLSCSPISGHRSVSWYQQTPGQGLQFLFEYFSETQRNKGNFPGRFSGRQFSNSRSEMNVSTLELGDSALYLCASSSAPGNSYNEQFFGPGTRLTVL.

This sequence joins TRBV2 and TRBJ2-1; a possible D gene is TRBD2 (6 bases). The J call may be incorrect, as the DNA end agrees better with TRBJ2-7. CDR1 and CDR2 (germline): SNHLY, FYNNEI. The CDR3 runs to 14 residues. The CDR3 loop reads CASSVSRDWLEQYF. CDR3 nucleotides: TGTGCCAGCAGTGTGTCGAGGGACTGGCTCGAGCAGTACTTC.

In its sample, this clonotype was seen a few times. Here the CDR3 reads CASSYSGSSGRTYEQYF. For the CDR3, the DNA is TGTGCCAGCAGTTACTCGGGCTCTAGCGGGAGAACGTACGAGCAGTACTTC. This rearrangement joins TRBV6-5 to TRBJ2-4, with 10 bases lining up with TRBD2. The J call may be incorrect, as the DNA end agrees better with TRBJ2-7. Germline CDR1 MNHEY, CDR2 SVGAGI. The length of the CDR3 is 17 residues.

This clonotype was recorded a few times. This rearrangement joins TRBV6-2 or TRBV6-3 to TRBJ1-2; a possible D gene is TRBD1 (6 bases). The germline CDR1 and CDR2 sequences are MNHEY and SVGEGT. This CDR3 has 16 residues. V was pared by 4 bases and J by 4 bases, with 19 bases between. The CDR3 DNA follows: TGTGCCAGCAGTTCTAGATCGAAGGGGGATGGCTATGGCTACACCTTC. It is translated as CASSSRSKGDGYGYTF.

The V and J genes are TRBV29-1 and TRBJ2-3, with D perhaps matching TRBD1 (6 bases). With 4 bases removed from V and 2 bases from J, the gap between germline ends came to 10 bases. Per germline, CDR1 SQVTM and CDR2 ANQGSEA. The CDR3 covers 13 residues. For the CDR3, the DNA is TGCAGCGTTGGGACAGCCTTCACAGATACGCAGTATTTT. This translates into CSVGTAFTDTQYF.

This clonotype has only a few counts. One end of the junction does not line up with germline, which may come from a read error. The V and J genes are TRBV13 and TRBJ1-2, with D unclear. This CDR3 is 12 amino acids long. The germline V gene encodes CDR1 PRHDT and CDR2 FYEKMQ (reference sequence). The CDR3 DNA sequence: TGTGCCAGCAGCTTAAATCGCTATGACTACACCTTC. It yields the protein CASSLNRYDYTF.